This TCR beta chain is from a study of control samples from healthy donors and cancer patients. Assay: immunoSEQ multiplex PCR; the TCRdb copy retains only in-frame clones and omits some. The repertoire holds about 410,000 clones, with 80% to 95% as singletons. V was clipped by 6 bases and J by 8 bases; unmatched bases: 6. The CDR3 has 13 residues. Germline V CDR1 and CDR2: MDHEN, SYDVKM. Sequenced sample: PBMCs. The origin of this receptor is a middle-aged man with head and neck cancer. V is TRBV28 and J is TRBJ1-4; 7 bases fit TRBD1. CDR3 sequence (DNA): TGTGCCAGCAGCTACAGGGGAGGCGAAAAACTGTTTTTT. It yields the protein CASSYRGGEKLFF.